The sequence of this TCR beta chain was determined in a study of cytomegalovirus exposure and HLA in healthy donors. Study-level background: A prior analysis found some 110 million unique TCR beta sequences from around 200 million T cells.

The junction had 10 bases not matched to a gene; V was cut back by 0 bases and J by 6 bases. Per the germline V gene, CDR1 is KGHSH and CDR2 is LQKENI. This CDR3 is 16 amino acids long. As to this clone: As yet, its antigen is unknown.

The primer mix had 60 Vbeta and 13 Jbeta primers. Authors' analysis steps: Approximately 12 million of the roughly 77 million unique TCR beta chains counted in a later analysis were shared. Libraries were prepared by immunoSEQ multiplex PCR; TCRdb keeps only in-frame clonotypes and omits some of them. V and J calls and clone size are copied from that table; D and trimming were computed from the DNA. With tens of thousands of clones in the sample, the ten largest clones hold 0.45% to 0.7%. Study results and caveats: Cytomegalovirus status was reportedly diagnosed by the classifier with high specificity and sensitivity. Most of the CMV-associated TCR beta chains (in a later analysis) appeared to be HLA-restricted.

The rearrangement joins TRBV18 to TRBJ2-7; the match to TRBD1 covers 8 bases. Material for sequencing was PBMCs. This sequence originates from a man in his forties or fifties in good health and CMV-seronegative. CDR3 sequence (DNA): TGTGCCAGCTCACCACCGGACAGGGAGAGATTCCCCGAGCAGTACTTC. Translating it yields CASSPPDRERFPEQYF.